This TCR beta chain stems from a study of Ad26.COV2.S vaccination and SARS-CoV-2 variants. Notes on the study in general: Placebo recipients showed lower spike-specific TCR breadth than vaccinees. The study found similar non-spike TCR breadth in vaccine and placebo recipients.

As to treatment: some 20 received Ad26.COV2.S at low or high dose, single or two shots; about five received placebo; per-sample allocation not given. Samples came from day 63 after the first vaccine or placebo injection. Cohort 1b enrolled adults aged 18-55 years in Boston. The CDR3 extends over 14 amino acids. V was cut by 5 bases and J by 6 bases, with 16 bases left in between. In germline, CDR1 is MDHEN, CDR2 SYDVKM. TCRdb's table, derived via immunoSEQ multiplex PCR, lists solely in-frame clones and lacks some. The repertoire holds around 300,000 clones, with 80% to 90% as singletons. As regards this clone: Its antigen is unknown.

The specimen comprised peripheral blood, sampled in a trial of Ad26.COV2.S vaccine versus placebo. The rearrangement uses TRBV28 and TRBJ1-1, with D possibly TRBD1 on 5 matching bases. The sequence was obtained from a person between 18 and 59 years old who received the Ad26.COV2.S COVID-19 vaccine or a placebo. The CDR3 nucleotides read TGTGCCAGCAGTGGGACGGGGGTCTGGGCTGAAGCTTTCTTT. Translated: CASSGTGVWAEAFF. The full variable domain, completed using reference TRBV28 and TRBJ1-1, is DVKVTQSSRYLVKRTGEKVFLECVQDMDHENMFWYRQDPGLGLRLIYFSYDVKMKEKGDIPEGYSVSREKKERFSLILESASTNQTSMYLCASSGTGVWAEAFFGQGTRLTVV.